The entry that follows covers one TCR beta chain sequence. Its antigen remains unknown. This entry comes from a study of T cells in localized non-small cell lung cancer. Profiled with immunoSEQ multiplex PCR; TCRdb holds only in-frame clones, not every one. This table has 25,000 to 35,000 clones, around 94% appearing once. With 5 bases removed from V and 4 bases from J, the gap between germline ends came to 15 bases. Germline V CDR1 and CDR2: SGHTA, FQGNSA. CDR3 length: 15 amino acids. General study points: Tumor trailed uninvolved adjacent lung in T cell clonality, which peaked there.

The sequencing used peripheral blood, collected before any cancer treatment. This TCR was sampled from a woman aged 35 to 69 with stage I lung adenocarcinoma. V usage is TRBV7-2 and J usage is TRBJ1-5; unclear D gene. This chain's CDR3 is CASSPSGLVNQPQHF. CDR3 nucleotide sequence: TGTGCCAGCAGCCCCTCGGGTCTAGTTAATCAGCCCCAGCATTTT.